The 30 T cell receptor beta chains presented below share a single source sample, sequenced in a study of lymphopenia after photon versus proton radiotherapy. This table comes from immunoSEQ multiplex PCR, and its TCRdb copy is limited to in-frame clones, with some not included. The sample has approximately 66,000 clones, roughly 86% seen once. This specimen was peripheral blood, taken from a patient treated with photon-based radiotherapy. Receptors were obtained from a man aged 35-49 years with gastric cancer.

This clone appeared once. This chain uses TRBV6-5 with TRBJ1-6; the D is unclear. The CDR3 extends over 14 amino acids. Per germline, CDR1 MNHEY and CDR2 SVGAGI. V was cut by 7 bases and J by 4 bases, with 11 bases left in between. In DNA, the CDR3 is TGTGCCAGCACCTCCCCCGCGTATAATTCACCCCTCCACTTT. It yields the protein CASTSPAYNSPLHF.

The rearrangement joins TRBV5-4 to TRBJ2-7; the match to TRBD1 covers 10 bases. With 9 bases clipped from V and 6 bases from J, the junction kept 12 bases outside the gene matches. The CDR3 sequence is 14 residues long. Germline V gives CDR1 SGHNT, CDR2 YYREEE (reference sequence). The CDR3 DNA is TGTGCCACCTCGGACAGGGGGAATGGGTCCGAGCAGTACTTC. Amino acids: CATSDRGNGSEQYF. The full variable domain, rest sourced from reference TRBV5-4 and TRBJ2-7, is ETGVTQSPTHLIKTRGQQVTLRCSSQSGHNTVSWYQQALGQGPQFIFQYYREEENGRGNFPPRFSGLQFPNYSSELNVNALELDDSALYLCATSDRGNGSEQYFGPGTRLTVT.

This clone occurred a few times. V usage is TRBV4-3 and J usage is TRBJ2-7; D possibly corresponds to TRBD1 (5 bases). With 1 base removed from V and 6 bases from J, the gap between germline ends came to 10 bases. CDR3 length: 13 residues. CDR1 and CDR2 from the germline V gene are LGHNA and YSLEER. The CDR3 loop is CASSQVPGREQYF. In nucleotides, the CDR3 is TGCGCCAGCAGCCAAGTTCCAGGGCGCGAGCAGTACTTC.

CDR3 residues: CASSGTNTEAFF. In nucleotides, the CDR3 is TGTGCCAGCAGTGGGACAAACACTGAAGCTTTCTTT. V and J are TRBV2 and TRBJ1-1, with D possibly matching TRBD1 (5 bases). The CDR3 contains 12 residues. The V end was cut by 4 bases, the J end by 2 bases, with 5 bases between. The V gene's germline CDR1 is SNHLY and CDR2 FYNNEI. The full variable domain, its missing parts supplied by reference TRBV2 and TRBJ1-1, is EPEVTQTPSHQVTQMGQEVILRCVPISNHLYFYWYRQILGQKVEFLVSFYNNEISEKSEIFDDQFSVERPDGSNFTLKIRSTKLEDSAMYFCASSGTNTEAFFGQGTRLTVV.

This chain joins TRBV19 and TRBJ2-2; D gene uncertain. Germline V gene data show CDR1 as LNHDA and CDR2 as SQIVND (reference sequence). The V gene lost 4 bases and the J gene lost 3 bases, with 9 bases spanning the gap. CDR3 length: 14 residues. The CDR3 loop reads CASSTRSDTGELFF. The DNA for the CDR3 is TGTGCCAGTAGTACTCGGTCGGACACCGGGGAGCTGTTTTTT.

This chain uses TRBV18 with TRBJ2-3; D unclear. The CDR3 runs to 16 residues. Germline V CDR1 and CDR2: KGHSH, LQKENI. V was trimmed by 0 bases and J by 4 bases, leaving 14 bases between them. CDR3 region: CASSPPTGPGPDTQYF. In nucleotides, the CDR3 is TGTGCCAGCTCACCACCGACGGGCCCGGGTCCAGATACGCAGTATTTT. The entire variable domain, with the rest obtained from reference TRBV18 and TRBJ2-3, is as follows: NAGVMQNPRHLVRRRGQEARLRCSPMKGHSHVYWYRQLPEEGLKFMVYLQKENIIDESGMPKERFSAEFPKEGPSILRIQQVVRGDSAAYFCASSPPTGPGPDTQYFGPGTRLTVL.

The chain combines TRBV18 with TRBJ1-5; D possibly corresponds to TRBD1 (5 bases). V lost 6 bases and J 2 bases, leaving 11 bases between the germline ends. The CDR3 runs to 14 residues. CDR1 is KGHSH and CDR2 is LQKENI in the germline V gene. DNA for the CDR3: TGTGCCAGCTCCCGGGGGACCGGCAATCAGCCCCAGCATTTT. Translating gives CASSRGTGNQPQHF.

The CDR3 DNA is TGTGCCAGCAGGGAGGGCGTTGTAGGGGGCTACACCTTC. This translates into CASREGVVGGYTF. The chain is built from TRBV6-1 and TRBJ1-2; D gene uncertain. This CDR3 contains 13 residues. The V end was cut by 6 bases, the J end by 8 bases, with 16 bases between. The germline gives CDR1 MNHNS, CDR2 SASEGT.

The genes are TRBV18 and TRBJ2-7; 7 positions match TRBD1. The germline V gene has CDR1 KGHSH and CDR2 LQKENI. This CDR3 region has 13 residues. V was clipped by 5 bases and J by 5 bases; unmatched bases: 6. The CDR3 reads CASSMTGNHEQYF. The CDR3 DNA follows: TGTGCCAGCTCAATGACAGGGAATCACGAGCAGTACTTC.

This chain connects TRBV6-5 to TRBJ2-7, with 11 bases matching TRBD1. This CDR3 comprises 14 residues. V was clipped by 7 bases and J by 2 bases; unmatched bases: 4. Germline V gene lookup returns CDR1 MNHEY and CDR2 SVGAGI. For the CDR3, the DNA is TGTGCCAGCACCCCGGGACAGGGGGCCTACGAGCAGTACTTC. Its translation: CASTPGQGAYEQYF.

In DNA, the CDR3 is TGTGCCAGCTCACCACTCTCAGTCTCGGGCACTGAAGCTTTCTTT. Its protein product is CASSPLSVSGTEAFF. V gene TRBV18 combines with J gene TRBJ1-1; no clear D gene. The CDR3 runs 15 residues. Germline CDR1 reads KGHSH; CDR2 reads LQKENI. With 1 base removed from V and 4 bases from J, the gap between germline ends came to 13 bases. The full variable domain, completed using reference TRBV18 and TRBJ1-1, is NAGVMQNPRHLVRRRGQEARLRCSPMKGHSHVYWYRQLPEEGLKFMVYLQKENIIDESGMPKERFSAEFPKEGPSILRIQQVVRGDSAAYFCASSPLSVSGTEAFFGQGTRLTVV.

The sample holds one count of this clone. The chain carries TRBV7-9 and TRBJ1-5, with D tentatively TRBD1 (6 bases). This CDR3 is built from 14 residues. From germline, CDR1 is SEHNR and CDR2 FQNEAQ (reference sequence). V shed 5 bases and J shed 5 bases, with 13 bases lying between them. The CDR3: CASSPGGGHQPQHF. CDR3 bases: TGTGCCAGCAGCCCCGGGGGGGGCCATCAGCCCCAGCATTTT.

The CDR3 DNA sequence: TGTGCCAGCAGCCCGCGCCGGTACTACGAGCAGTACTTC. Encoded protein: CASSPRRYYEQYF. The chain combines TRBV11-2 with TRBJ2-7; D not certain. The germline V gene encodes CDR1 SGHAT and CDR2 FQNNGV. The CDR3 runs 13 residues. V lost 5 bases, J lost 3 bases, and 11 bases lay in between.

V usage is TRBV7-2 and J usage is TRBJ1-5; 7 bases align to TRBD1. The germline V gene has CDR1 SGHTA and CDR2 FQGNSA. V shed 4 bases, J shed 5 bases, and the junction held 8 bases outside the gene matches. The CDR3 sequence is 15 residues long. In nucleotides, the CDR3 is TGTGCCAGCAGCTCAACTGGGACAGCTTATCAGCCCCAGCATTTT. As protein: CASSSTGTAYQPQHF.

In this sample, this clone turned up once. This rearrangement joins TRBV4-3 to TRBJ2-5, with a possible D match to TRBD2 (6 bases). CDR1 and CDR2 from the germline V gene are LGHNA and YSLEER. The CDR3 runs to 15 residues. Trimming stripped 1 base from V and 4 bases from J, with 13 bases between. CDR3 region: CASSQGSGGGETQYF. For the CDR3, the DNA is TGCGCCAGCAGCCAAGGTTCCGGGGGAGGAGAGACCCAGTACTTC.

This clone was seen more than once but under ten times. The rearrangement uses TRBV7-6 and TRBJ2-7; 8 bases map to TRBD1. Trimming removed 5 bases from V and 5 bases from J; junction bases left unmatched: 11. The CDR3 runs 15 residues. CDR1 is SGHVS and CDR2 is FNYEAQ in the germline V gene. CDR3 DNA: TGTGCCAGCAGCGGGGGGACAGGTAATCTACACGAGCAGTACTTC. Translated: CASSGGTGNLHEQYF.

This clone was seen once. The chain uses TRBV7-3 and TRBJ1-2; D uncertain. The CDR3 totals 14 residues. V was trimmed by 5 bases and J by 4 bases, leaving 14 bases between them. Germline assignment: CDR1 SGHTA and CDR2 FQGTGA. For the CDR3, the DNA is TGTGCCAGCAGCGGTCTTTTGTGGGCCTATGGCTACACCTTC. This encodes CASSGLLWAYGYTF.

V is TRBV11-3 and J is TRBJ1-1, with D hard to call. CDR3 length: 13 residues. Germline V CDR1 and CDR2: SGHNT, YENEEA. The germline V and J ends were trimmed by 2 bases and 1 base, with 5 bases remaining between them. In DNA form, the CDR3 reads TGTGCCAGCAGCTTACAAGCGAACACTGAAGCTTTCTTT. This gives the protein CASSLQANTEAFF. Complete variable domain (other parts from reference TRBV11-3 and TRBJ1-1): EAGVVQSPRYKIIEKKQPVAFWCNPISGHNTLYWYLQNLGQGPELLIRYENEEAVDDSQLPKDRFSAERLKGVDSTLKIQPAELGDSAVYLCASSLQANTEAFFGQGTRLTVV.

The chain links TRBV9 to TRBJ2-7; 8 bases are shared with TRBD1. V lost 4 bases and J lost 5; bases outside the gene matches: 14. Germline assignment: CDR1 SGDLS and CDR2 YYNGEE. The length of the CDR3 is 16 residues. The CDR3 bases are TGTGCCAGCAGCACCCCGGGGGCAGGGGGCGTCAACGAGCAGTACTTC. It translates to CASSTPGAGGVNEQYF.

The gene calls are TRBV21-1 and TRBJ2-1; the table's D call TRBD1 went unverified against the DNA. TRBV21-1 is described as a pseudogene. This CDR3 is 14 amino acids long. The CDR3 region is CASSRRDSYNEQFF. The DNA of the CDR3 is TGTGCCAGCAGCAGGAGGGACAGTTACAATGAGCAGTTCTTC.

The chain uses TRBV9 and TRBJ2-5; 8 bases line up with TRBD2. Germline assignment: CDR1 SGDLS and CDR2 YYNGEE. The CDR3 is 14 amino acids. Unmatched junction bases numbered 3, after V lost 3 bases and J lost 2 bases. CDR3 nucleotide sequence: TGTGCCAGCAGCGAGCGGGGGACTCAAGAGACCCAGTACTTC. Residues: CASSERGTQETQYF.

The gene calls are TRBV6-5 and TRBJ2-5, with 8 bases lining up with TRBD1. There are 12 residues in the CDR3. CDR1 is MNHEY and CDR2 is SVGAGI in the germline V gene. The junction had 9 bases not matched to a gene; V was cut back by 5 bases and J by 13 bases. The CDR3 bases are TGTGCCAGCAGTCCCGGACAGGGAACGACGTACTTC. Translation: CASSPGQGTTYF.

Here the CDR3 DNA reads TGTGCCAGCAGCTTAGTGGCGACTACTAACTATGGCTACACCTTC. It codes for CASSLVATTNYGYTF. The rearrangement joins TRBV7-8 to TRBJ1-2; D is undetermined. Trimming shortened V by 1 base and J by 0 bases, and 9 bases separated the two germline ends. The germline V gene encodes CDR1 SGHVS and CDR2 FQNEAQ. There are 15 residues in the CDR3.

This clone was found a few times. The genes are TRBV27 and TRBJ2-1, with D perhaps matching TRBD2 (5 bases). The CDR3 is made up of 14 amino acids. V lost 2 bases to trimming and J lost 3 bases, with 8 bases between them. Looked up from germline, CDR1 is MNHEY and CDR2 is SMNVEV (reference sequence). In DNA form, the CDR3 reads TGTGCCAGCAGTTTAGTGGGAGACTACAATGAGCAGTTCTTC. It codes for CASSLVGDYNEQFF.

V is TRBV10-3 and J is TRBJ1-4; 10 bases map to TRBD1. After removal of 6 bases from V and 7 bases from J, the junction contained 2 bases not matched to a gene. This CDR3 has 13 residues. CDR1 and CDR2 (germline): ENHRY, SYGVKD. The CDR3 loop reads CAIRGQGTEKLFF. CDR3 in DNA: TGTGCCATCAGGGGACAGGGGACTGAAAAACTGTTTTTT.

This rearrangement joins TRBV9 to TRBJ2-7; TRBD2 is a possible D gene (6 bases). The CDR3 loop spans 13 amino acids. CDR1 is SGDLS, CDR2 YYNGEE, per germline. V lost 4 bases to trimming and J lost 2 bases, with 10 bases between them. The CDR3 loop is CASSMGLTYEQYF. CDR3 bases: TGTGCCAGCAGCATGGGACTGACCTACGAGCAGTACTTC.

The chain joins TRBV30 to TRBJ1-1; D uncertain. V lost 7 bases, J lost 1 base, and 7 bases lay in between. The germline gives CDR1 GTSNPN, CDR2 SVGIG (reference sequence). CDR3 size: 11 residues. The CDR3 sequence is CASNQNTEAFF. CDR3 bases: TGTGCCTCAAACCAGAACACTGAAGCTTTCTTT.

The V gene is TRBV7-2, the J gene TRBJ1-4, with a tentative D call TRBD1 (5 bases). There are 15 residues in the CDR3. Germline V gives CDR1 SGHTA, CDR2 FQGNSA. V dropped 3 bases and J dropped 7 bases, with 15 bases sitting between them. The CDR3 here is CASSFGGPRSEKLFF. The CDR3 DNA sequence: TGTGCCAGCAGCTTTGGGGGACCTCGTAGTGAAAAACTGTTTTTT.

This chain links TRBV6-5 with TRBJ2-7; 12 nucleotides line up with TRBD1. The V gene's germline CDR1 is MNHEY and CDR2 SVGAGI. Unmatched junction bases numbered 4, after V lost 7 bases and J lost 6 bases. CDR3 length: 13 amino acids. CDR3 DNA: TGTGCCAGCAAGCGGGACAGGGGGCGCGAGCAGTACTTC. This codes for CASKRDRGREQYF.

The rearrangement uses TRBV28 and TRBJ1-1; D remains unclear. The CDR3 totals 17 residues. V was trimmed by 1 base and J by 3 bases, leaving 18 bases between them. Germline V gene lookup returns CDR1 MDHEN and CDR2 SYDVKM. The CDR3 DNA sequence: TGTGCCAGCAGTTTATTTGGACGAGGGCGCGGGGACACTGAAGCTTTCTTT. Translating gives CASSLFGRGRGDTEAFF.